The rows below give T cell receptor beta chains drawn from one sample of a study of T cell changes during pregnancy in multiple sclerosis. Here immunoSEQ multiplex PCR was the method, and the copy in TCRdb shows in-frame clones only, minus some. The table records 15,000 to 20,000 clones, 70% to 90% of them present only once. The sequencing used CD8+ T cells from peripheral blood mononuclear cells, collected after pregnancy. These TCRs come from a female donor with multiple sclerosis, enrolled in a pregnancy study. CDR3s include the opening cysteine and the closing phenylalanine or tryptophan. The D gene is left open where the match is weak. Clone size is stated in some rows and not others, as once, few, many or a class when expanded.

cdr3_nt cdr3_aa clone_size j_call v_call d_call
TGTGCCAGCAGGGACGGACTGAACTCCTATAATTCACCCCTCCACTTT CASRDGLNSYNSPLHF NA TRBJ1-6 TRBV27 NA
TGTGCCAGCAGACCTTCAGGGGGCACTGAAGCTTTCTTT CASRPSGGTEAFF NA TRBJ1-1 TRBV7-9 TRBD1
TGTGCCAGCAGTTTCGTAGCGGGAGGGCCTGGCGAGCAGTACTTC CASSFVAGGPGEQYF NA TRBJ2-7 TRBV28 TRBD2
TGTGCCAGCAGTTCAGGACAGATGGGGCAAGAGACCCAGTACTTC CASSSGQMGQETQYF NA TRBJ2-5 TRBV27 NA
TGTGCCAGCACCTTACCTGGGACTAGCGGGAGGGCGACCACAGATACGCAGTATTTT CASTLPGTSGRATTDTQYF NA TRBJ2-3 TRBV28 TRBD2
TGTGCCAGTAGTACCGGACAGGGAAAGAACACTGAAGCTTTCTTT CASSTGQGKNTEAFF NA TRBJ1-1 TRBV19 TRBD1
TGTGCCTGGACCAGCGGGAGGGATACAGATACGCAGTATTTT CAWTSGRDTDTQYF NA TRBJ2-3 TRBV30 TRBD2
TGTGCCACCAGCAGTGACAGGGAAACCGGGGAGCTGTTTTTT CATSSDRETGELFF NA TRBJ2-2 TRBV15 TRBD1
TGTGCCAGCAGCCAAGTCGAGGGTACGGGCGGAAACACCATATATTTT CASSQVEGTGGNTIYF NA TRBJ1-3 TRBV4-2 NA
TGTGCCAGCAGCTTAGGCCGGGGCGGGGATGAAAAACTGTTTTTT CASSLGRGGDEKLFF NA TRBJ1-4 TRBV13 NA
TGTGCCAGTAGGCGGGGGCTCACAGATACGCAGTATTTT CASRRGLTDTQYF few TRBJ2-3 TRBV19 NA
TGTGCCAGCAGCCCAAGCGGAAGCTCCTACAATGAGCAGTTCTTC CASSPSGSSYNEQFF NA TRBJ2-1 TRBV9 NA
TGCGCCAGCAGCCAAGATACTAGCGTCCGCGAGCAGTACTTC CASSQDTSVREQYF NA TRBJ2-7 TRBV4-1 TRBD2
TGTGCCAGCAGCTTAGGCAGGGAATCGGGAGAGACCCAGTACTTC CASSLGRESGETQYF NA TRBJ2-5 TRBV11-3 NA
TGTGCCAGTAGTGTGGACTACGGTAATGAAAAACTGTTTTTT CASSVDYGNEKLFF NA TRBJ1-4 TRBV19 NA
TGTGCCAGCAGCTTACGTGACAGCTACTATGGCTACACCTTC CASSLRDSYYGYTF NA TRBJ1-2 TRBV5-6 NA
TGTGCCAGCTCACCGGGAGGGGCGCTCTCTAGGGAGCAGTACTTC CASSPGGALSREQYF NA TRBJ2-7 TRBV18 TRBD2
TGTGCCAGCAGCGTACAGGCTACAGATACGCAGTATTTT CASSVQATDTQYF NA TRBJ2-3 TRBV11-2 NA
TGTGCCAGCAGCTCGTCGGGGTTCTATGGCTACACCTTC CASSSSGFYGYTF NA TRBJ1-2 TRBV27 NA
TGTGCTAGTGGTGGGGACAGGGGGGGACAGCCCCAGCATTTT CASGGDRGGQPQHF NA TRBJ1-5 TRBV12-5 TRBD1
TGCGCCAGCAGCTTCGAGGGAACGGGTTACGAGCAGTACTTC CASSFEGTGYEQYF NA TRBJ2-7 TRBV5-1 NA
TGTGCCAGCAGTATGGGGACAGGCCGAGGGGAGACCCAGTACTTC CASSMGTGRGETQYF NA TRBJ2-5 TRBV27 TRBD1
TGTGCCAGCAGCTTCGCGGGGTACGGGCAGCCCCAGCATTTT CASSFAGYGQPQHF NA TRBJ1-5 TRBV5-6 NA
TGTGCCAGCAGTTTACGACTAGCGGAAACAGATACGCAGTATTTT CASSLRLAETDTQYF once TRBJ2-3 TRBV28 TRBD2
TGTGCCTGGAGCTTCGGAGACACTGAAGCTTTCTTT CAWSFGDTEAFF few TRBJ1-1 TRBV30 NA
TGCGCCAGCAGCCAAGTTACAGGGAGTCAGCCCCAGCATTTT CASSQVTGSQPQHF NA TRBJ1-5 TRBV4-3 NA
TGTGCCAGCAGTGACTCATCCGGCGGGGCAGATACGCAGTATTTT CASSDSSGGADTQYF NA TRBJ2-3 TRBV6-4 NA
TGTGCCAGCAGCTTAGGAGCAGATACGCAGTATTTT CASSLGADTQYF NA TRBJ2-3 TRBV7-8 NA
TGTGCCAGCAGTACCGGGGCAACTAATGAAAAACTGTTTTTT CASSTGATNEKLFF NA TRBJ1-4 TRBV27 NA
TGTGCCAGCAGCCCCGGTGAGCGGGAGGTGGGTGAGCAGTTCTTC CASSPGEREVGEQFF NA TRBJ2-1 TRBV7-9 TRBD2
TGCGCCAGCAGTGAGGCCTACGAGCAGTACTTC CASSEAYEQYF NA TRBJ2-7 TRBV5-1 NA
TGTGCCAGCAGCTTAGCAGGGGAACAGGATACGCAGTATTTT CASSLAGEQDTQYF once TRBJ2-3 TRBV11-2 NA
TGTGCCAGCAGTGAAGACAGAGGACAAACAGATACGCAGTATTTT CASSEDRGQTDTQYF NA TRBJ2-3 TRBV6-1 NA
TGTGCCAGCAGCCCGCGGACAGGGTCCTACGAGCAGTACTTC CASSPRTGSYEQYF NA TRBJ2-7 TRBV9 TRBD1
TGTGCCAGCAGTTCTACAGGGATGGAGACCCAGTACTTC CASSSTGMETQYF NA TRBJ2-5 TRBV27 NA
TGTGCCAGCAGCTCGAGACAGGGGAGGAACGAGCAGTACTTC CASSSRQGRNEQYF NA TRBJ2-7 TRBV5-4 TRBD1
TGTGCCAGCAGCAAGGGACAGGGGGCGGATGAGCAGTTCTTC CASSKGQGADEQFF NA TRBJ2-1 TRBV7-3 TRBD1
TGTGCCAGCAGCTTACGTAGTAGGGGGCTTGGCTATGGCTACACCTTC CASSLRSRGLGYGYTF NA TRBJ1-2 TRBV7-2 TRBD1
TGTGCCAGCCTTGGGGGGACAGGGCTGACCTCCTACAATGAGCAGTTCTTC CASLGGTGLTSYNEQFF NA TRBJ2-1 TRBV5-6 TRBD1
TGTGCCAGCAGCTTAACGGGGAGGGGCACTGAAGCTTTCTTT CASSLTGRGTEAFF NA TRBJ1-1 TRBV7-3 NA
TGTGCCAGCAGTCACCACCGGGACTTCAGTGGGAACACCGGGGAGCTGTTTTTT CASSHHRDFSGNTGELFF NA TRBJ2-2 TRBV27 NA
TGTGCCAGCAGCCAAGGAGGGGCAGGGACTGAAGCTTTCTTT CASSQGGAGTEAFF NA TRBJ1-1 TRBV16 NA
TGTGCCATCAGCGGATCCGGGACTAGCGGGAGGTCCCCCGGGGAGCTGTTTTTT CAISGSGTSGRSPGELFF NA TRBJ2-2 TRBV10-3 TRBD2
TGTGCCAGTAGTATAGATCTGCCGGGACAGGGGGACCCCTACGAGCAGTACTTC CASSIDLPGQGDPYEQYF NA TRBJ2-7 TRBV19 TRBD1
TGTGCCAGCGTACGGGGAGAGTCAGATACGCAGTATTTT CASVRGESDTQYF NA TRBJ2-3 TRBV6-1 NA
TGTGCCAGCAGCTCGATAGGACTATCAACTAATGAAAAACTGTTTTTT CASSSIGLSTNEKLFF NA TRBJ1-4 TRBV11-1 NA
TGTGCCAGCAGCTCCGACAGGGCACTAGACACTGAAGCTTTCTTT CASSSDRALDTEAFF NA TRBJ1-1 TRBV7-8 TRBD1
TGTGCCAGCAGTAGCGGGGGCCCCACAGATACGCAGTATTTT CASSSGGPTDTQYF NA TRBJ2-3 TRBV6-4 TRBD2
TGCGCCAGCAGCTTGGAGGCGGGTCGGAGTCAGCCCCAGCATTTT CASSLEAGRSQPQHF NA TRBJ1-5 TRBV5-1 NA
TGCGCCAGCAGCCAAGATTCGACAGGAAGGGGCGAGCAGTACTTC CASSQDSTGRGEQYF NA TRBJ2-7 TRBV4-1 NA
TGTGCCAGCAGTGTGGGGGGTCAAGAGACCCAGTACTTC CASSVGGQETQYF NA TRBJ2-5 TRBV2 NA
TGTGCCAGCAGCGGAGCGGGGGAGTCCTACAATGAGCAGTTCTTC CASSGAGESYNEQFF NA TRBJ2-1 TRBV13 TRBD2
TGTGCCAGCAGCTTGGTGGGAGGGCGGAGCACCGGGGAGCTGTTTTTT CASSLVGGRSTGELFF NA TRBJ2-2 TRBV5-5 TRBD2